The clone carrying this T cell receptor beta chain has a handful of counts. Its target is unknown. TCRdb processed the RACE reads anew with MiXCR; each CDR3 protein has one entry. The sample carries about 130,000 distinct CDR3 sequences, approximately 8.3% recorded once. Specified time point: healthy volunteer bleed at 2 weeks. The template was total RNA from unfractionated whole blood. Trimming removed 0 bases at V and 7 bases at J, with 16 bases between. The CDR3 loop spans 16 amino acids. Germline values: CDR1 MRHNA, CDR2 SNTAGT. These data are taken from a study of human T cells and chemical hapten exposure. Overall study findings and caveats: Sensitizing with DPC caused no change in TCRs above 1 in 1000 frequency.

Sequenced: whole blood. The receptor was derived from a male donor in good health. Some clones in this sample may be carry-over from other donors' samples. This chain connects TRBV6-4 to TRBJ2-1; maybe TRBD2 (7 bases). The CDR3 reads CASSDSGGGDRNEQFF. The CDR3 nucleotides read TGTGCCAGCAGTGACTCAGGGGGGGGGGATCGGAATGAGCAGTTCTTC.